These T cell receptor beta chains were read from a single sample in a study of OX40 agonist ivuxolimab in advanced cancers. Data came from immunoSEQ multiplex PCR; TCRdb stores just in-frame clones and leaves some out. Seen here are about 73,000 clones, 90% observed once, and the top ten hold roughly 0.5%. This specimen consisted of CD4+ or CD8+ T cells sorted from blood, obtained in a trial of the OX40 agonist ivuxolimab. Every receptor here comes from an adult with an advanced solid tumor such as melanoma, head and neck, liver or kidney cancer. Each CDR3 is given with its conserved first and last residue. Each record gives: clone size, J gene, D gene, V gene, CDR3 protein, CDR3 DNA. The D gene is left open where the match is weak. Clone sizes are given selectively: once, few, many, or a class where the clone is expanded.

clone size: -; J gene: TRBJ2-3; D gene: -; V gene: TRBV29-1; CDR3 protein: CSVETTTDTQYF; CDR3 DNA: TGCAGCGTTGAGACCACCACAGATACGCAGTATTTT
clone size: -; J gene: TRBJ1-2; D gene: -; V gene: TRBV25-1; CDR3 protein: CASSFSQGGYTF; CDR3 DNA: TGTGCCAGCAGTTTTTCCCAGGGTGGCTACACCTTC
clone size: -; J gene: TRBJ2-3; D gene: -; V gene: TRBV5-1; CDR3 protein: CASGVVSRTDTQYF; CDR3 DNA: TGCGCCAGCGGGGTGGTCTCACGCACAGATACGCAGTATTTT
clone size: few; J gene: TRBJ2-7; D gene: TRBD1; V gene: TRBV4-2; CDR3 protein: CASSQDGNRGMTEQYF; CDR3 DNA: TGTGCCAGCAGCCAAGACGGGAACAGGGGAATGACCGAGCAGTACTTC
clone size: -; J gene: TRBJ2-1; D gene: -; V gene: TRBV28; CDR3 protein: CASSLGGNEQFF; CDR3 DNA: TGTGCCAGCAGTTTGGGGGGTAATGAGCAGTTCTTC
clone size: -; J gene: TRBJ1-4; D gene: TRBD1; V gene: TRBV2; CDR3 protein: CASTPGTGVGKLFF; CDR3 DNA: TGTGCCAGCACTCCCGGGACAGGGGTGGGAAAACTGTTTTTT
clone size: -; J gene: TRBJ1-2; D gene: -; V gene: TRBV5-1; CDR3 protein: CASSPGAGVGYTF; CDR3 DNA: TGCGCCAGCAGCCCCGGGGCAGGGGTAGGCTACACCTTC
clone size: -; J gene: TRBJ1-3; D gene: -; V gene: TRBV7-9; CDR3 protein: CASSPSGGGSTGNTIYF; CDR3 DNA: TGTGCCAGCAGCCCTTCGGGCGGGGGATCGACTGGAAACACCATATATTTT
clone size: -; J gene: TRBJ2-3; D gene: TRBD2; V gene: TRBV7-9; CDR3 protein: CASRDRAGGPTDTQYF; CDR3 DNA: TGTGCCAGCAGGGATAGGGCGGGAGGGCCAACAGATACGCAGTATTTT
clone size: -; J gene: TRBJ2-1; D gene: -; V gene: TRBV27; CDR3 protein: CASTPSGESSYNEQFF; CDR3 DNA: TGTGCCAGCACCCCCAGCGGAGAGAGCTCCTACAATGAGCAGTTCTTC
clone size: -; J gene: TRBJ2-3; D gene: TRBD2; V gene: TRBV7-9; CDR3 protein: CASSTSTSGYTDTQYF; CDR3 DNA: TGTGCCAGCAGCACCTCGACTAGCGGATACACAGATACGCAGTATTTT
clone size: -; J gene: TRBJ2-5; D gene: -; V gene: TRBV5-8; CDR3 protein: CASSLGTQYF; CDR3 DNA: TGTGCCAGCAGCTTGGGGACCCAGTACTTC
clone size: -; J gene: TRBJ2-2; D gene: -; V gene: TRBV30; CDR3 protein: CAWSSQSLTGELFF; CDR3 DNA: TGTGCCTGGAGTTCTCAGAGCCTCACCGGGGAGCTGTTTTTT
clone size: -; J gene: TRBJ2-1; D gene: -; V gene: TRBV29-1; CDR3 protein: CSVDRVDEQFF; CDR3 DNA: TGCAGCGTTGACAGGGTTGATGAGCAGTTCTTC
clone size: -; J gene: TRBJ1-2; D gene: -; V gene: TRBV7-8; CDR3 protein: CASSLAPAGRYGYTF; CDR3 DNA: TGTGCCAGCAGCTTAGCGCCGGCAGGCCGCTATGGCTACACCTTC
clone size: -; J gene: TRBJ2-7; D gene: TRBD2; V gene: TRBV9; CDR3 protein: CASSVLAGAYEQYF; CDR3 DNA: TGTGCCAGCAGCGTACTAGCGGGAGCCTACGAGCAGTACTTC
clone size: -; J gene: TRBJ2-1; D gene: TRBD1; V gene: TRBV6-5; CDR3 protein: CASLDHTGGNEQFF; CDR3 DNA: TGTGCCAGTTTAGACCACACAGGGGGAAATGAGCAGTTCTTC
clone size: -; J gene: TRBJ2-5; D gene: -; V gene: TRBV10-3; CDR3 protein: CAISDHKNQETQYF; CDR3 DNA: TGTGCCATCAGTGACCACAAAAATCAAGAGACCCAGTACTTC
clone size: -; J gene: TRBJ2-5; D gene: TRBD1; V gene: TRBV7-8; CDR3 protein: CASNGDGTGVVQYF; CDR3 DNA: TGTGCCAGCAACGGGGATGGGACAGGGGTTGTCCAGTACTTC
clone size: -; J gene: TRBJ2-7; D gene: TRBD1; V gene: TRBV5-1; CDR3 protein: CASSYDPGQASYEQYF; CDR3 DNA: TGCGCCAGCAGCTATGACCCGGGACAGGCATCCTACGAGCAGTACTTC
clone size: -; J gene: TRBJ1-2; D gene: TRBD1; V gene: TRBV2; CDR3 protein: CASSPKGTGGGYTF; CDR3 DNA: TGTGCCAGCAGCCCAAAAGGGACAGGGGGCGGCTACACCTTC
clone size: -; J gene: TRBJ1-4; D gene: -; V gene: TRBV19; CDR3 protein: CASSIGANEKLFF; CDR3 DNA: TGTGCCAGTAGTATAGGGGCGAATGAAAAACTGTTTTTT
clone size: -; J gene: TRBJ1-1; D gene: -; V gene: TRBV30; CDR3 protein: CAWSEAGLKGFF; CDR3 DNA: TGTGCCTGGAGTGAGGCAGGCCTCAAAGGTTTCTTT
clone size: -; J gene: TRBJ2-1; D gene: TRBD2; V gene: TRBV19; CDR3 protein: CASSIPSGRASLNEQFF; CDR3 DNA: TGTGCCAGTAGTATCCCGAGCGGGAGGGCCTCATTGAATGAGCAGTTCTTC
clone size: -; J gene: TRBJ2-7; D gene: TRBD2; V gene: TRBV5-8; CDR3 protein: CASSWTGTSEFAQYF; CDR3 DNA: TGTGCCAGCAGCTGGACCGGGACTAGCGAATTTGCGCAGTACTTC
clone size: -; J gene: TRBJ2-1; D gene: TRBD2; V gene: TRBV10-3; CDR3 protein: CAISELSGRQYNEQFF; CDR3 DNA: TGTGCCATCAGTGAGCTTAGCGGGAGGCAGTACAATGAGCAGTTCTTC
clone size: -; J gene: TRBJ2-1; D gene: -; V gene: TRBV6-5; CDR3 protein: CASSRGQTEQFF; CDR3 DNA: TGTGCCAGCAGCCGTGGACAAACCGAGCAGTTCTTC
clone size: -; J gene: TRBJ2-5; D gene: TRBD2; V gene: TRBV7-3; CDR3 protein: CASSSGTSGSQYF; CDR3 DNA: TGTGCCAGCAGCTCCGGGACTAGCGGTTCCCAGTACTTC
clone size: once; J gene: TRBJ1-4; D gene: -; V gene: TRBV5-1; CDR3 protein: CASSLGLTGIATNEKLFF; CDR3 DNA: TGCGCCAGCAGCTTGGGACTGACAGGAATCGCAACTAATGAAAAACTGTTTTTT
clone size: -; J gene: TRBJ2-1; D gene: TRBD2; V gene: TRBV6-1; CDR3 protein: CASRTSGRKTGQFF; CDR3 DNA: TGTGCCAGCAGGACTAGCGGGAGAAAGACAGGGCAGTTCTTC